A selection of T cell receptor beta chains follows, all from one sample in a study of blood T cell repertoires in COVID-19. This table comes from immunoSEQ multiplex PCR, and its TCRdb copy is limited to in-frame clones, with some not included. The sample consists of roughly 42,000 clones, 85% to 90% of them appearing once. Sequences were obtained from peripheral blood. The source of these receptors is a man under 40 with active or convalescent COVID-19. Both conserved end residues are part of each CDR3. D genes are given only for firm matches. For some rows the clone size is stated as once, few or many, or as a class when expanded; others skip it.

cdr3_nt: TGTGCCAGCAGCTTCGGGCAGGGAAGGTGGGGCACTGAAGCTTTCTTT
cdr3_aa: CASSFGQGRWGTEAFF
v_call: TRBV5-8
clone_size: NA
d_call: NA
j_call: TRBJ1-1

cdr3_nt: TGTGCCAGTAGTAAGGACAGGGAATCTGAAGCTTTCTTT
cdr3_aa: CASSKDRESEAFF
v_call: TRBV19
clone_size: NA
d_call: TRBD1
j_call: TRBJ1-1

cdr3_nt: TGTGCCAGCTCACCACCGTCCGGGAACAATGAGCAGTTCTTC
cdr3_aa: CASSPPSGNNEQFF
v_call: TRBV18
clone_size: NA
d_call: NA
j_call: TRBJ2-1

cdr3_nt: TGCGCCAGCAGCTCAACAGGGCTCGACTATGGCTACACCTTC
cdr3_aa: CASSSTGLDYGYTF
v_call: TRBV5-1
clone_size: NA
d_call: NA
j_call: TRBJ1-2

cdr3_nt: TGTGCCAGCAGCTTGGGGCGACAGCACCGGTATGGCTACACCTTC
cdr3_aa: CASSLGRQHRYGYTF
v_call: TRBV5-6
clone_size: NA
d_call: NA
j_call: TRBJ1-2

cdr3_nt: TGTGCCAGCAGGTTTCTTGGGGGGTTTGGCGGCTACACCTTC
cdr3_aa: CASRFLGGFGGYTF
v_call: TRBV5-4
clone_size: NA
d_call: NA
j_call: TRBJ1-2

cdr3_nt: TGTGCCAGTAGTAGACAGGGATTTAATCAGCCCCAGCATTTT
cdr3_aa: CASSRQGFNQPQHF
v_call: TRBV19
clone_size: NA
d_call: TRBD1
j_call: TRBJ1-5

cdr3_nt: TGTGCCAGCAGCGCAGGGGTTGGGCTTGGCACCGGGGAGCTGTTTTTT
cdr3_aa: CASSAGVGLGTGELFF
v_call: TRBV9
clone_size: NA
d_call: NA
j_call: TRBJ2-2

cdr3_nt: TGTGCCAGCGGCAGGGTGGGGAATTCACCCCTCCACTTT
cdr3_aa: CASGRVGNSPLHF
v_call: TRBV2
clone_size: NA
d_call: NA
j_call: TRBJ1-6

cdr3_nt: TGTGCCAGCAGTTGGCTTAGGGGAGATACGCAGTATTTT
cdr3_aa: CASSWLRGDTQYF
v_call: TRBV27
clone_size: NA
d_call: NA
j_call: TRBJ2-3

cdr3_nt: TGTGCCAGCAGTGAACCGACAGCTCGCTACGAGCAGTACTTC
cdr3_aa: CASSEPTARYEQYF
v_call: TRBV6-1
clone_size: NA
d_call: NA
j_call: TRBJ2-7

cdr3_nt: TGTGCCAGCAGCTTAGACAGGGCAATCTCCTACGAGCAGTACTTC
cdr3_aa: CASSLDRAISYEQYF
v_call: TRBV7-2
clone_size: NA
d_call: NA
j_call: TRBJ2-7

cdr3_nt: TGTGCCAGCAGCCCGGACAGGGGGCGGACCGGGGAGCTGTTTTTT
cdr3_aa: CASSPDRGRTGELFF
v_call: TRBV3-1/TRBV3-2
clone_size: NA
d_call: TRBD1
j_call: TRBJ2-2

cdr3_nt: TGTGCCAGCAGTTATAGGGGGCCCGTCAATTCACCCCTCCACTTT
cdr3_aa: CASSYRGPVNSPLHF
v_call: TRBV27
clone_size: NA
d_call: TRBD1
j_call: TRBJ1-6

cdr3_nt: TGCGCCGCACAGACAGGGTATGGGACCGGGGAGCTGTTTTTT
cdr3_aa: CAAQTGYGTGELFF
v_call: TRBV4-3
clone_size: few
d_call: TRBD1
j_call: TRBJ2-2

cdr3_nt: TGCGCCAGCAGCCAAGAGAGTAGGAGAGGCTATGGCTACACCTTC
cdr3_aa: CASSQESRRGYGYTF
v_call: TRBV4-3
clone_size: NA
d_call: NA
j_call: TRBJ1-2

cdr3_nt: TGTGCCAGTTGGGACAGGGACTATGGCTACACCTTC
cdr3_aa: CASWDRDYGYTF
v_call: TRBV19
clone_size: NA
d_call: TRBD1
j_call: TRBJ1-2

cdr3_nt: TGTGCCATCCCCCCACTAGCGGGGGGCCTGAATACGCAGTATTTT
cdr3_aa: CAIPPLAGGLNTQYF
v_call: TRBV11-2
clone_size: NA
d_call: TRBD2
j_call: TRBJ2-3

cdr3_nt: TGTGCCAGCAAAAATACAGGGGGTGTCGATGAAAAACTGTTTTTT
cdr3_aa: CASKNTGGVDEKLFF
v_call: TRBV6-5
clone_size: NA
d_call: TRBD1
j_call: TRBJ1-4

cdr3_nt: TGTGCCAGCAGCATGACCACAGGGGGCGCATCGCAGTATTTT
cdr3_aa: CASSMTTGGASQYF
v_call: TRBV7-2
clone_size: NA
d_call: TRBD1
j_call: TRBJ2-3

cdr3_nt: TGTGCCAGCTCACGGGACAGGTATAATTCACCCCTCCACTTT
cdr3_aa: CASSRDRYNSPLHF
v_call: TRBV18
clone_size: NA
d_call: TRBD1
j_call: TRBJ1-6

cdr3_nt: TGTGCCAGCAGTTCCCTCGGGACTAGCGGGGTCTACAATGAGCAGTTCTTC
cdr3_aa: CASSSLGTSGVYNEQFF
v_call: TRBV25-1
clone_size: NA
d_call: TRBD2
j_call: TRBJ2-1

cdr3_nt: TGTGCCAGTAGTATATTTGGGGGGGACAATGAGCAGTTCTTC
cdr3_aa: CASSIFGGDNEQFF
v_call: TRBV19
clone_size: NA
d_call: TRBD2
j_call: TRBJ2-1

cdr3_nt: TGTGCCAGCAGTCCCGACAGGGGGGCCATCTACGAGCAGTACTTC
cdr3_aa: CASSPDRGAIYEQYF
v_call: TRBV2
clone_size: NA
d_call: TRBD1
j_call: TRBJ2-7

cdr3_nt: TGTGCCAGCAGTGACGGACCGGGCAGGGCGAATTCACCCCTCCACTTT
cdr3_aa: CASSDGPGRANSPLHF
v_call: TRBV25-1
clone_size: NA
d_call: NA
j_call: TRBJ1-6

cdr3_nt: TGTGCCAGCAGATCGGACAGGACGAATGAGCAGTTCTTC
cdr3_aa: CASRSDRTNEQFF
v_call: TRBV12-3/TRBV12-4
clone_size: NA
d_call: TRBD1
j_call: TRBJ2-1

cdr3_nt: TGCAGCGTTGGCAGGCAGGCTAACTATGGCTACACCTTC
cdr3_aa: CSVGRQANYGYTF
v_call: TRBV29-1
clone_size: NA
d_call: NA
j_call: TRBJ1-2

cdr3_nt: TGCGCCAGCAGCTTGGCCAGGGACAGGGGAGTCGAGCAGTACTTC
cdr3_aa: CASSLARDRGVEQYF
v_call: TRBV5-1
clone_size: NA
d_call: TRBD1
j_call: TRBJ2-7

cdr3_nt: TGCGCCAGCAGTGGTGGGACAGTTGGAAATGAGCAGTTCTTC
cdr3_aa: CASSGGTVGNEQFF
v_call: TRBV10-2
clone_size: NA
d_call: TRBD1
j_call: TRBJ2-1